Presented here are 15 T cell receptor beta chains from one specimen sequenced in a study of neurological immune-mediated disorders. One entry per CDR3 protein results from TCRdb running MiXCR on the 5' RACE reads. The repertoire holds about 95,000 distinct CDR3 sequences, roughly 3.5% seen once, with under 6.5% in the top ten. Input material: PBMCs. The receptors were sampled from a woman aged 18-29 years with multiple sclerosis.

Judged by abundance, this clonotype is medium-sized. The chain employs TRBV3-2 and TRBJ2-5. TRBV3-2 is marked as a pseudogene. CDR3 length equals 17 residues. For the CDR3, the DNA is TGTGCCAGCAGCCAAGAGGGTCAACGGCAGAGCCAAGAGACCCAGTACTTC. This gives the protein CASSQEGQRQSQETQYF.

In this sample, this clonotype turned up many times. The chain uses TRBV15 and TRBJ2-1, with 10 bases identical to TRBD2. The CDR3 is 15 residues long. In germline, CDR1 is LNHNV, CDR2 YYDKDF (reference sequence). Germline trimming cut 8 bases from V and 6 bases from J; bases unmatched to any gene: 10. The CDR3, as DNA: TGTGCCACCCCCCCCAGCGGGAGGGCGGGCAATGAGCAGTTCTTC. Amino acid sequence: CATPPSGRAGNEQFF.

This clonotype was seen repeatedly, ten times or more. J is TRBJ2-5 and V is TRBV20-1; D call uncertain. CDR3 length equals 16 residues. Germline CDR1 is DFQATT and CDR2 is SNEGSKA (reference sequence). Between the trimmed V and J ends, which lost 5 bases and 3 bases, there was a span of 22 bases. As DNA, the CDR3 is TGCAGTGCTCAGAACCGCTTTGCAGGACGAAAAGAGACCCAGTACTTC. It specifies CSAQNRFAGRKETQYF.

This clonotype was counted at least ten times. The chain carries TRBV15 and TRBJ2-1; D call uncertain. The CDR3 loop spans 16 amino acids. With 0 bases removed from V and 2 bases from J, the gap between germline ends came to 11 bases. Germline CDR1 reads LNHNV; CDR2 reads YYDKDF (reference sequence). The CDR3 DNA sequence: TGTGCCACCAGCAGAGATAGTGCAGTAACCTACAATGAGCAGTTCTTC. Residues: CATSRDSAVTYNEQFF. Filled out from reference TRBV15 and TRBJ2-1, the complete variable domain reads DAMVIQNPRYQVTQFGKPVTLSCSQTLNHNVMYWYQQKSSQAPKLLFHYYDKDFNNEADTPDNFQSRRPNTSFCFLDIRSPGLGDTAMYLCATSRDSAVTYNEQFFGPGTRLTVL.

This clonotype was seen many times. This chain connects TRBV6-5 to TRBJ1-4; no reliable D call. CDR3 size: 12 residues. Looked up from germline, CDR1 is MNHEY and CDR2 is SVGAGI. V was trimmed by 6 bases and J by 4 bases, leaving 6 bases between them. This CDR3 is CASRRVNEKLFF. CDR3 coding DNA: TGTGCCAGCAGGCGGGTTAATGAAAAACTGTTTTTT.

Only a few counts were recorded for this clonotype. The V call is TRBV20-1, the J call TRBJ1-5, with a tentative D call TRBD1 (5 bases). This CDR3 region has 12 residues. With 1 base removed from V and 5 bases from J, the gap between germline ends came to 6 bases. CDR1 DFQATT and CDR2 SNEGSKA come from the germline V gene (reference sequence). Here the CDR3 reads CSARGGYQPQHF. DNA for the CDR3: TGCAGTGCTAGAGGGGGCTATCAGCCCCAGCATTTT.

This clonotype was detected ten times or more. The chain uses TRBV5-1 and TRBJ2-1; 7 bases fit TRBD1. With V trimmed by 4 bases and J by 0 bases, 4 bases remained unmatched. The CDR3 runs to 15 residues. Germline V gene lookup returns CDR1 SGHRS and CDR2 YFSETQ. The CDR3, as DNA: TGCGCCAGCAGCCCGGACAGGAACTCCTACAATGAGCAGTTCTTC. Its translation is CASSPDRNSYNEQFF.

This clonotype was seen repeatedly, ten times or more. This sequence joins TRBV6-2 or TRBV6-3 and TRBJ2-1; the match to TRBD2 covers 13 bases. Germline trimming cut 7 bases from V and 9 bases from J; bases unmatched to any gene: 15. The germline V gene encodes CDR1 MNHEY and CDR2 SVGEGT. CDR3 size: 17 residues. The CDR3 bases are TGTGCCAGCACCCCACGGACTAGCGGGAGTGATTGGGGTGAGCAGTTCTTC. It encodes CASTPRTSGSDWGEQFF.

The sample holds a few counts of this clonotype. An end of the junction does not agree with germline; a read error may underlie this. J is TRBJ1-4 and V is TRBV5-1; 7 positions agree with TRBD1. The CDR3 has 18 residues. The germline CDR1 and CDR2 sequences are SGHRS and YFSETQ. CDR3 residues: CASSPSPWRGQTDEKLFF. The CDR3 DNA is TGCGCCAGCAGCCCCTCCCCTTGGAGGGGGCAAACTGATGAAAAACTGTTTTTT.

This clonotype was recorded at least ten times. This chain uses TRBV7-9 with TRBJ2-4; possible D gene TRBD2, 7 bases. This CDR3 region has 18 residues. The V gene lost 1 base and the J gene lost 0 bases, with 16 bases spanning the gap. Germline CDR1 reads SEHNR; CDR2 reads FQNEAQ (reference sequence). The CDR3 sequence is CASSLGPGGPLAKNIQYF. CDR3 nucleotide sequence: TGTGCCAGCAGCTTAGGTCCCGGGGGGCCTCTAGCCAAAAACATTCAGTACTTC. Drawing the rest from reference TRBV7-9 and TRBJ2-4, the complete variable domain is DTGVSQNPRHKITKRGQNVTFRCDPISEHNRLYWYRQTLGQGPEFLTYFQNEAQLEKSRLLSDRFSAERPKGSFSTLEIQRTEQGDSAMYLCASSLGPGGPLAKNIQYFGAGTRLSVL.

The chain employs TRBV12-5 and TRBJ2-1; TRBD1 is a possible D gene (5 bases). Trimming cost V 0 bases and J 5 bases, with 17 bases left between them. The germline V gene encodes CDR1 LGHNT and CDR2 FRNRAP. The CDR3 runs to 17 residues. The CDR3 is CASGLVIPLTGDNEQFF. The CDR3 bases are TGTGCTAGTGGTTTGGTAATACCACTTACAGGAGACAATGAGCAGTTCTTC.

Ten or more counts support this clonotype. This chain links TRBV2 with TRBJ2-7; a possible D gene is TRBD1 (5 bases). Germline lookup yields CDR1 SNHLY and CDR2 FYNNEI. Trimming shortened V by 2 bases and J by 6 bases, and 8 bases separated the two germline ends. This CDR3 contains 12 residues. The CDR3 nucleotides read TGTGCCAGCAGTGAACAGGGAACCGAGCAGTACTTC. This codes for CASSEQGTEQYF.

This clonotype was observed at least ten times. The rearrangement joins TRBV6-2 or TRBV6-3 to TRBJ1-2; 7 positions agree with TRBD1. This CDR3 has 15 amino acids. V was clipped by 5 bases and J by 2 bases; unmatched bases: 8. The germline V gene has CDR1 MNHEY and CDR2 SVGEGT. Here the CDR3 DNA reads TGTGCCAGCAGTACAACTGACAGGGCGAACTATGGCTACACCTTC. Its translation is CASSTTDRANYGYTF.

This clonotype has only a few counts. Germline and junction disagree at one end, which may indicate a read error. The chain recombines TRBV11-2 with TRBJ2-1; 7 positions agree with TRBD1. The CDR3 is 18 residues long. Per the germline V gene, CDR1 is SGHAT and CDR2 is FQNNGV. Written as DNA, the CDR3 is TGTTCCAGCAGCTTAGCATTTACAGGGGCGATTGTGGACAATGAGCAGTTCTTC. This gives the protein CSSSLAFTGAIVDNEQFF.

This clonotype has ten or more counts. J is TRBJ2-3 and V is TRBV20-1; no clear D. The CDR3 has 13 residues. Trimming left V 6 bases short and J 0 bases short, with 10 bases between. Germline CDR1 reads DFQATT; CDR2 reads SNEGSKA (reference sequence). In DNA form, the CDR3 reads TGCAGTGCCGGAGAGCCCAGCACAGATACGCAGTATTTT. It codes for CSAGEPSTDTQYF.